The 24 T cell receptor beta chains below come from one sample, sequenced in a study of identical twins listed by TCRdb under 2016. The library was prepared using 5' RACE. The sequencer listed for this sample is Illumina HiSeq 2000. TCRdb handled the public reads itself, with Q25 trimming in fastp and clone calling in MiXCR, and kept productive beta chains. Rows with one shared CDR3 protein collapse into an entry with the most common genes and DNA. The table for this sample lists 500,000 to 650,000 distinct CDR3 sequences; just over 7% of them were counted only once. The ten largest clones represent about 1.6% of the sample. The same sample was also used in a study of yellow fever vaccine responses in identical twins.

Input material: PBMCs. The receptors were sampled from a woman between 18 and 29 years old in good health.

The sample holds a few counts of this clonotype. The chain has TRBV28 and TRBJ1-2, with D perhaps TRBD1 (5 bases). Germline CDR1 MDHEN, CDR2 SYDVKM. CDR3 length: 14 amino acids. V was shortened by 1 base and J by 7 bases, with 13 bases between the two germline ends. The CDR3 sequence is CASSLFAGLSGYTF. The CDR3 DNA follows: TGTGCCAGCAGTTTATTCGCAGGGTTAAGTGGCTACACCTTC.

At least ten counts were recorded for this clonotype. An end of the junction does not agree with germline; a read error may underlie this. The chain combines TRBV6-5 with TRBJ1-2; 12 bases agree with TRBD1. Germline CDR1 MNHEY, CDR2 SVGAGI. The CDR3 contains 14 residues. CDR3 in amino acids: CASRLTPGQGASWF. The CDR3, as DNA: TGTGCCAGCAGACTTACTCCGGGACAGGGGGCAAGTTGGTTC.

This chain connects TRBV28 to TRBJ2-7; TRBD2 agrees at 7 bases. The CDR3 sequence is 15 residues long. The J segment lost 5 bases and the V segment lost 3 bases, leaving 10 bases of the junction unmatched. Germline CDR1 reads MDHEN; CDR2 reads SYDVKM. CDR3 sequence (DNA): TGTGCCAGCAGTTTTTTAGGGGCGGGAGTCCACGAGCAGTACTTC. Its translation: CASSFLGAGVHEQYF.

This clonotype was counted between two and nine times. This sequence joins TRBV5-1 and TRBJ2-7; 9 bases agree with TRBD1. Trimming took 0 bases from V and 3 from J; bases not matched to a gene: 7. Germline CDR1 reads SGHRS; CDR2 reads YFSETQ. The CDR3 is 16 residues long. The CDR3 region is CASSLDGQGNNYEQYF. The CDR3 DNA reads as TGCGCCAGCAGCTTGGATGGACAGGGGAACAACTACGAGCAGTACTTC.

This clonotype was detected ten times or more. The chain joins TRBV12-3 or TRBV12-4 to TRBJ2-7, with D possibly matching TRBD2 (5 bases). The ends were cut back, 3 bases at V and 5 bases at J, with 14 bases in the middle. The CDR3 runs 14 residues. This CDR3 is CASSFTGLKDEQYF. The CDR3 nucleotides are TGTGCCAGCAGTTTTACGGGGTTGAAGGACGAGCAGTACTTC.

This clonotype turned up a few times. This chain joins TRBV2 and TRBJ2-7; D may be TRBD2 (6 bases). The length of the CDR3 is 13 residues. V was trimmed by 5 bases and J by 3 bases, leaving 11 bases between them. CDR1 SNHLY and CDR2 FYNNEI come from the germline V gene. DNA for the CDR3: TGTGCCAGCAGTCGGGGGTTTGGCTACGAGCAGTACTTC. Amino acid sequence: CASSRGFGYEQYF.

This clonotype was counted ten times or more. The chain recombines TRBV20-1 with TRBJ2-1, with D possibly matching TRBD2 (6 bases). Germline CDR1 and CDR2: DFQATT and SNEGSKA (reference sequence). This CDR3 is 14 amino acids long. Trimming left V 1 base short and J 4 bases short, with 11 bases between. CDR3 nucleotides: TGCAGTGCTAGAGGACTAGGGCTATACAATGAGCAGTTCTTC. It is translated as CSARGLGLYNEQFF.

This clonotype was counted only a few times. The DNA for the CDR3 is TGCAGTGGCAAGGCAACTTCCAATGATGGGCAGTTCTTC. Translating gives CSGKATSNDGQFF. The V gene is TRBV20-1, the J gene TRBJ2-1; D is ambiguous. With 7 bases removed from V and 12 bases from J, the gap between germline ends came to 22 bases. Germline V CDR1 and CDR2: DFQATT, SNEGSKA (reference sequence). CDR3 length equals 13 residues.

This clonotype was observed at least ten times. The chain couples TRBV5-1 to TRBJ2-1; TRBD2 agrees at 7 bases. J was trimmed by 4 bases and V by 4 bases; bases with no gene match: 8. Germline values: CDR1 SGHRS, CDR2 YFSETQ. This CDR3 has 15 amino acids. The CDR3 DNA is TGCGCCAGCAGCATCGGGACTACAGTGTACAATGAGCAGTTCTTC. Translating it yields CASSIGTTVYNEQFF.

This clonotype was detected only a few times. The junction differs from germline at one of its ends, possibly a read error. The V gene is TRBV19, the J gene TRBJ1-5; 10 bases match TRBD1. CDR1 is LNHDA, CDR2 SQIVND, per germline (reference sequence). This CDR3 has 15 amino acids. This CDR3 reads CASSISTGGNQPQHF. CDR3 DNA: TGTGCCAGTAGTATATCGACAGGGGGCAACCAGCCCCAGCATTTT.

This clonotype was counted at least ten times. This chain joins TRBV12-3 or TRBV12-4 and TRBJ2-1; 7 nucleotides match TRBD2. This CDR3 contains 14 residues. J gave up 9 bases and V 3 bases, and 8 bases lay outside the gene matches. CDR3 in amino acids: CASSFLAGVGEQFF. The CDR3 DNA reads TGTGCCAGCAGTTTCCTGGCGGGGGTGGGTGAGCAGTTCTTC.

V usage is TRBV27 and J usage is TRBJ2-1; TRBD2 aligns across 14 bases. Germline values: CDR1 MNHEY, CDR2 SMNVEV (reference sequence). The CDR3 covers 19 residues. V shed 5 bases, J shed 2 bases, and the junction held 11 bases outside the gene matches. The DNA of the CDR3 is TGTGCCAGCAGTCCGAAAAATGGACTAGCGGGGGGAACCTACAATGAGCAGTTCTTC. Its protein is CASSPKNGLAGGTYNEQFF.

The CDR3 here is CASSQDGQGPGELFF. CDR3 DNA sequence: TGCGCCAGCAGCCAAGATGGTCAAGGTCCCGGGGAGCTGTTTTTT. The rearrangement links TRBV4-1 to TRBJ2-2; D gene unclear. This CDR3 comprises 15 residues. Between the trimmed V and J ends, which lost 0 bases and 6 bases, there was a span of 11 bases. Germline V gene data show CDR1 as MGHRA and CDR2 as YSYEKL.

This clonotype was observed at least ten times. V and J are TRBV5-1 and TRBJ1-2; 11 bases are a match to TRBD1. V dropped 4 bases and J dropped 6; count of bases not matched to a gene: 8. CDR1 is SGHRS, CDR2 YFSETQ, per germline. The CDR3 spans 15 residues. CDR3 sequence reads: CASSGTGGSADGYTF. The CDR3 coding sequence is TGCGCCAGCAGCGGGACAGGGGGATCAGCCGATGGCTACACCTTC.

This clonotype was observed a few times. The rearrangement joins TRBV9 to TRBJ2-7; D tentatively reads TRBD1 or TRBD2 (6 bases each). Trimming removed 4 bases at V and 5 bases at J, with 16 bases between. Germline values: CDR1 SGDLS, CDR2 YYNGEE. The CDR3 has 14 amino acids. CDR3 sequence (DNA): TGTGCCAGCAGCCCCCTAACGGGGGCTCACGAGCAGTACTTC. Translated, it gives CASSPLTGAHEQYF. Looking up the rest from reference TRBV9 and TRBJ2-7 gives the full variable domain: DSGVTQTPKHLITATGQRVTLRCSPRSGDLSVYWYQQSLDQGLQFLIQYYNGEERAKGNILERFSAQQFPDLHSELNLSSLELGDSALYFCASSPLTGAHEQYFGPGTRLTVT.

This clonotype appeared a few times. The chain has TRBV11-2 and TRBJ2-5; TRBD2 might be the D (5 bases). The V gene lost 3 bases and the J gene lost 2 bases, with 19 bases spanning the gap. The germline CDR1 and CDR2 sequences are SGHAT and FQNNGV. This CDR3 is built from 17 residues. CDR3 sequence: CASSLSGSLLAQETQYF. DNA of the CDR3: TGTGCCAGCAGCTTGTCCGGTTCGTTGCTAGCACAAGAGACCCAGTACTTC.

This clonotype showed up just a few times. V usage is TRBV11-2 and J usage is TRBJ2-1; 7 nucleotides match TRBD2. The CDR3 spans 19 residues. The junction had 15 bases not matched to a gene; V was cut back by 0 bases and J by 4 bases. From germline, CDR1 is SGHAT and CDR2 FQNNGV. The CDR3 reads CASSLDVRLAETRYNEQFF. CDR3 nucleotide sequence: TGTGCCAGCAGCTTAGATGTGAGGCTAGCGGAAACCCGATACAATGAGCAGTTCTTC.

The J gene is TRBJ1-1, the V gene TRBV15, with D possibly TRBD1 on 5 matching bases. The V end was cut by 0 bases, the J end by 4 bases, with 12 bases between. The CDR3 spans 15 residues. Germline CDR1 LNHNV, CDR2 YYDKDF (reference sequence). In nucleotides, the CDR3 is TGTGCCACCAGCAGAGATCAGGGAAGTCGCACTGAAGCTTTCTTT. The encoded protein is CATSRDQGSRTEAFF.

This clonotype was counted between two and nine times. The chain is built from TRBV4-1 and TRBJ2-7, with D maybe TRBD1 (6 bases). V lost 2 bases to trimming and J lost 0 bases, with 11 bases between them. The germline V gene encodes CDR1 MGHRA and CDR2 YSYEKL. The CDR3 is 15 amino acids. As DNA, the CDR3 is TGCGCCAGCAGCCAACCGGAACAGGGCTCCTACGAGCAGTACTTC. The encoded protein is CASSQPEQGSYEQYF.

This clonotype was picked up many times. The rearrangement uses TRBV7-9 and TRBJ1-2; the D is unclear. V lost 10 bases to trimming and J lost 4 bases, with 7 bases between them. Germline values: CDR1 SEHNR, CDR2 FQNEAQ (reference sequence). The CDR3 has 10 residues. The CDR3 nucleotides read TGTGCCACGGGTGGCTATGGCTACACCTTC. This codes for CATGGYGYTF.

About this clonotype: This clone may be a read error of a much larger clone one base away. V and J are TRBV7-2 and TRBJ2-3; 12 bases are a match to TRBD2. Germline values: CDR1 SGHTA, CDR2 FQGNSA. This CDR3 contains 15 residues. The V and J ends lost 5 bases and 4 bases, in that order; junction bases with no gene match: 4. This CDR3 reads CASSPTSGRADTQYF. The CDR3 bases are TGTGCCAGCAGCCCGACTAGCGGGAGAGCAGATACGCAGTATTTT.

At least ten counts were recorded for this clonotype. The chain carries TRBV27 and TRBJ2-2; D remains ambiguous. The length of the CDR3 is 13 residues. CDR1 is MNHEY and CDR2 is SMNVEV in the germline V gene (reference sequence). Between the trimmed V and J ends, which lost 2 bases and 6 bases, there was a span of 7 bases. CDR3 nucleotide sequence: TGTGCCAGCAGTTTAAAGGTGGCCGGGGAGCTGTTTTTT. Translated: CASSLKVAGELFF.

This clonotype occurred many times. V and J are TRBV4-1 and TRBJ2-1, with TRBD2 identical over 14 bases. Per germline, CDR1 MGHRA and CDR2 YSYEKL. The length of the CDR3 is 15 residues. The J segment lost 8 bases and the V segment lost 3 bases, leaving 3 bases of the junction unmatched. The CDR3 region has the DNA TGCGCCAGCAGCCACCGACTAGCGGGAGGGGATGAGCAGTTCTTC. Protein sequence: CASSHRLAGGDEQFF.

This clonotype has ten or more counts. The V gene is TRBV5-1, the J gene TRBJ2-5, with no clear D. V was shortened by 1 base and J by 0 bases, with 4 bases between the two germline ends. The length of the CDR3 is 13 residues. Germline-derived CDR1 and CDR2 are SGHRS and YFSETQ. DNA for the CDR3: TGCGCCAGCAGCTTGAACGACCAAGAGACCCAGTACTTC. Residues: CASSLNDQETQYF.